Presented here are 8 T cell receptor beta chains from one specimen sequenced in a study of T cell changes during pregnancy in multiple sclerosis. Clones were read by immunoSEQ multiplex PCR, and TCRdb kept only the in-frame ones, dropping some. This sample has roughly 48,000 clones, with about 88% found just once. The source material was CD4+ T cells from peripheral blood mononuclear cells, sampled in the second trimester of pregnancy. Receptors originate from a female donor with multiple sclerosis, enrolled in a pregnancy study.

The chain has TRBV5-4 and TRBJ1-2; no definite D call. The germline V and J ends were trimmed by 4 bases and 8 bases, with 18 bases remaining between them. Germline CDR1 reads SGHNT; CDR2 reads YYREEE (reference sequence). This CDR3 has 14 amino acids. The CDR3 DNA sequence: TGTGCCAGCAGCCACCCGATTGATCAGTGGGGCTACACCTTC. Translation gives CASSHPIDQWGYTF. Looking up the rest from reference TRBV5-4 and TRBJ1-2 gives the full variable domain: ETGVTQSPTHLIKTRGQQVTLRCSSQSGHNTVSWYQQALGQGPQFIFQYYREEENGRGNFPPRFSGLQFPNYSSELNVNALELDDSALYLCASSHPIDQWGYTFGSGTRLTVV.

This chain links TRBV27 with TRBJ2-1, with 11 bases identical to TRBD2. From germline, CDR1 is MNHEY and CDR2 SMNVEV (reference sequence). The CDR3 loop spans 16 amino acids. V lost 5 bases and J lost 9; bases outside the gene matches: 12. The CDR3 is CASSTLALAGGAEQFF. CDR3 bases: TGTGCCAGCAGTACACTAGCCTTAGCGGGAGGGGCTGAGCAGTTCTTC.

This clone was counted a single time. The J gene is TRBJ1-5, the V gene TRBV28; 8 bases align to TRBD1. J was trimmed by 4 bases and V by 7 bases; bases with no gene match: 12. Per the germline V gene, CDR1 is MDHEN and CDR2 is SYDVKM. CDR3 length equals 16 residues. The CDR3 region is CASTSDRTGTNQPQHF. The CDR3 DNA reads TGTGCCAGCACCTCCGATAGGACAGGGACGAATCAGCCCCAGCATTTT. The whole variable domain, remainder taken from reference TRBV28 and TRBJ1-5, is DVKVTQSSRYLVKRTGEKVFLECVQDMDHENMFWYRQDPGLGLRLIYFSYDVKMKEKGDIPEGYSVSREKKERFSLILESASTNQTSMYLCASTSDRTGTNQPQHFGDGTRLSIL.

The rearrangement links TRBV19 to TRBJ2-2; 7 nucleotides line up with TRBD1. Unmatched junction bases numbered 2, after V lost 1 base and J lost 6 bases. This CDR3 comprises 14 residues. CDR1 and CDR2 from the germline V gene are LNHDA and SQIVND (reference sequence). The CDR3 DNA sequence: TGTGCCAGTAGTATAGGAGGGGGCCCCGGGGAGCTGTTTTTT. Translated: CASSIGGGPGELFF. Full variable domain (remainder filled in from reference TRBV19 and TRBJ2-2): DGGITQSPKYLFRKEGQNVTLSCEQNLNHDAMYWYRQDPGQGLRLIYYSQIVNDFQKGDIAEGYSVSREKKESFPLTVTSAQKNPTAFYLCASSIGGGPGELFFGEGSRLTVL.

V and J are TRBV13 and TRBJ1-1; D might be TRBD1 (6 bases). Germline V gene data show CDR1 as PRHDT and CDR2 as FYEKMQ (reference sequence). V was cut by 4 bases and J by 4 bases, with 10 bases left in between. The CDR3 sequence is 13 residues long. DNA of the CDR3: TGTGCCAGCAGCTCCCGGACAGTCACTGAAGCTTTCTTT. This codes for CASSSRTVTEAFF.

The chain is built from TRBV7-3 and TRBJ2-1, with D perhaps matching TRBD2 (7 bases). The germline gives CDR1 SGHTA, CDR2 FQGTGA. Deletions cut 4 bases from V and 15 bases from J, with 19 bases between. The CDR3 loop spans 13 amino acids. The CDR3 region is CASSSGRGSVWFF. CDR3 bases: TGTGCCAGCAGCTCAGGGAGGGGGTCAGTTTGGTTCTTC.

The chain combines TRBV28 with TRBJ1-4; D might be TRBD1 (6 bases). The CDR3 is 16 residues long. Germline CDR1 is MDHEN and CDR2 is SYDVKM. V was cut by 2 bases and J by 7 bases, with 17 bases left in between. CDR3 loop: CASSLQQGSLSEKLFF. The DNA of the CDR3 is TGTGCCAGCAGTTTACAACAGGGCTCACTGAGTGAAAAACTGTTTTTT.

V gene TRBV30 combines with J gene TRBJ1-1; no clear D. Deletions cut 4 bases from V and 2 bases from J, with 17 bases between. Germline CDR1 reads GTSNPN; CDR2 reads SVGIG (reference sequence). The CDR3 length is 15 residues. CDR3 nucleotides: TGTGCCTGGATCGTCCCCCCTACAGTAAACACTGAAGCTTTCTTT. Translated, it gives CAWIVPPTVNTEAFF.